The clone carrying this TCR beta chain was seen more than once but under ten times. This sample was included in a study of T cells after yellow fever vaccination. UMIs were added to TCR cDNA along with a universal primer site when it was made by 5'RACE template switching. TCRdb re-called the 5' RACE reads with MiXCR, one entry per CDR3 protein. The sample consists of roughly 500,000 distinct CDR3 sequences, 15% to 20% of them appearing once. This CDR3 is built from 15 residues. V was clipped by 6 bases and J by 6 bases, with 22 bases between them. Germline CDR1 DFQATT, CDR2 SNEGSKA (reference sequence).

The sequence derives from a man between 25 and 39 years old who received the YFV17D yellow fever vaccine. The chain recombines TRBV20-1 with TRBJ2-3; perhaps TRBD2 as D (5 bases). The source material was PBMCs, sampled 15 days after the yellow fever booster vaccination. The CDR3 DNA reads as TGCAGTGCCACGCCTAGCTCGGGGTCGGGGGATACGCAGTATTTT. It is translated as CSATPSSGSGDTQYF.